This T cell receptor (beta chain) was observed in a study of PD-L1 blockade in urothelial cancer. The V gene's germline CDR1 is LNHDA and CDR2 SQIVND (reference sequence). This CDR3 has 12 amino acids. Trimming pared 3 bases from V and 5 bases from J, leaving 7 bases between. Repertoires were generated with immunoSEQ multiplex PCR, while TCRdb's copy carries only in-frame clones and drops some. The data hold 35,000 or so clones, with under 90% observed a single time. Time point reported: pretreatment peripheral blood. The sequence derives from a man in his 60s with urothelial cancer. The rearrangement joins TRBV19 to TRBJ1-2, with D hard to call. Sequenced here: PBMCs, sampled around atezolizumab (anti-PD-L1) treatment. The chain's CDR3 is CASSMSLYGYTF. The DNA of the CDR3 is TGTGCCAGTAGTATGAGCCTATATGGCTACACCTTC.